The 6 T cell receptor beta chains given below trace back to one sample, sequenced in a study of spatial heterogeneity in lung cancer. Time point meaning: blood at routine non-recurrence follow-up after resection. TCRdb re-analysed the 5' RACE reads in MiXCR, keeping a single row per CDR3 protein. The sample shows roughly 70,000 distinct CDR3 sequences, roughly 8.9% of them seen only once. The starting material was PBMCs, obtained at follow-up. Receptor source: a female donor with early-stage non-small cell lung cancer.

This clonotype was observed a few times. V and J are TRBV28 and TRBJ2-7, with TRBD2 as a possible D gene (7 bases). This CDR3 contains 14 residues. Deletions cut 7 bases from V and 5 bases from J, with 18 bases between. Germline assignment: CDR1 MDHEN and CDR2 SYDVKM. CDR3 sequence (DNA): TGTGCCAGCATTCGGAAAAGGGGGGGTGACGAGCAGTACTTC. Translation: CASIRKRGGDEQYF.

This clonotype was observed many times. The chain recombines TRBV10-3 with TRBJ1-3; the D is unclear. CDR3 length: 13 amino acids. Germline values: CDR1 ENHRY, CDR2 SYGVKD. The germline V and J ends were trimmed by 0 bases and 6 bases, with 6 bases remaining between them. This CDR3 is CAISESNANTIYF. DNA of the CDR3: TGTGCCATCAGTGAGTCGAATGCAAACACCATATATTTT.

The chain uses TRBV10-3 and TRBJ1-5, with 8 bases fitting TRBD1. This CDR3 has 15 amino acids. Germline loops: CDR1 ENHRY, CDR2 SYGVKD. The ends lost 10 bases at V and 0 bases at J; junction bases unmatched: 8. The CDR3 DNA sequence: TGTGCCACCACGACAGGGGAAGATAGCAATCAGCCCCAGCATTTT. This sequence encodes CATTTGEDSNQPQHF.

This clonotype was observed at least ten times. Written as DNA, the CDR3 is TGTGCCACGAGAGCGGGAGTCGGCAATGAGCAGTTCTTC. This encodes CATRAGVGNEQFF. V gene TRBV2 combines with J gene TRBJ2-1; 8 bases are shared with TRBD2. The CDR3 has 13 amino acids. Germline CDR1 and CDR2: SNHLY and FYNNEI. The junction had 8 bases not matched to a gene; V was cut back by 10 bases and J by 6 bases.

Notes on this clonotype: Given a much more abundant clone one base away, this may be a read error. The CDR3 end shows no conserved phenylalanine or tryptophan, and so a read error is likely. The V and J genes are TRBV2 and TRBJ2-1; a weak D match, TRBD2 (5 bases). Germline V CDR1 and CDR2: SNHLY, FYNNEI. Trimming left V 2 bases short and J 10 bases short, with 9 bases between. This CDR3 is built from 12 residues. The CDR3 spells CASSESAEEQFY. The CDR3 coding sequence is TGTGCCAGCAGTGAATCAGCGGAAGAGCAGTTCTAC.

This clonotype was counted many times. The rearrangement uses TRBV5-1 and TRBJ2-3; TRBD2 matches at 12 bases. The CDR3 length is 16 residues. Germline-derived CDR1 and CDR2 are SGHRS and YFSETQ. The ends lost 4 bases at V and 6 bases at J; junction bases unmatched: 9. CDR3 nucleotides: TGCGCCAGCAGCCCCCGGACTAGCGGGGTCCCGGATACGCAGTATTTT. It specifies CASSPRTSGVPDTQYF.